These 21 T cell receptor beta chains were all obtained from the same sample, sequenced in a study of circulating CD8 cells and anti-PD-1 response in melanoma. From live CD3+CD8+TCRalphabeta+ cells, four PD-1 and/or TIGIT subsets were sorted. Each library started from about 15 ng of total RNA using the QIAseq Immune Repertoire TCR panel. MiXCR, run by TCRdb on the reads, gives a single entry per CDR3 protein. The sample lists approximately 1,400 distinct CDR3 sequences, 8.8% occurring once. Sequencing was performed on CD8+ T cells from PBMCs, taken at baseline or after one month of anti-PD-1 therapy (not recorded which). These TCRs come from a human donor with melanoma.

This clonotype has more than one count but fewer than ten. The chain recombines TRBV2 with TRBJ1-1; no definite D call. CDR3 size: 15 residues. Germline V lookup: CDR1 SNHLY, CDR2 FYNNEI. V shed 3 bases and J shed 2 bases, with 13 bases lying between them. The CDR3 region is CASSDPTNFNTEAFF. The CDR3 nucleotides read TGTGCCAGCAGTGATCCCACAAATTTCAACACTGAAGCTTTCTTT.

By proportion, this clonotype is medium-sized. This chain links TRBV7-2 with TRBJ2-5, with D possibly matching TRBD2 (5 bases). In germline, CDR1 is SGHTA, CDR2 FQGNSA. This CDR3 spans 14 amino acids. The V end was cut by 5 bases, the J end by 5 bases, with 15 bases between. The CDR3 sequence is CASSRITGLETQYF. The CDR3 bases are TGTGCCAGCAGCCGTATTACGGGGTTGGAGACCCAGTACTTC.

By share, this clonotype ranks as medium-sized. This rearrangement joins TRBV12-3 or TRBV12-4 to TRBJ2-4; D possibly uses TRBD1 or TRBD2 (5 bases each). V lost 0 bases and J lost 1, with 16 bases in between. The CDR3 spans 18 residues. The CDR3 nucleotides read TGTGCCAGCAGTTTAGCGCCCGGGGCCCCTTCGGCCAAAAACATTCAGTACTTC. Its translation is CASSLAPGAPSAKNIQYF.

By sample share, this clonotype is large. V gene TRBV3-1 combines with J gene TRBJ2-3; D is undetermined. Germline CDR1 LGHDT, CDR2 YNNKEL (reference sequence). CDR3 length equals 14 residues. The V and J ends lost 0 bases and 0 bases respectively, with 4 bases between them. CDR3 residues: CASSQESSTDTQYF. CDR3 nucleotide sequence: TGTGCCAGCAGCCAAGAGAGTAGCACAGATACGCAGTATTTT.

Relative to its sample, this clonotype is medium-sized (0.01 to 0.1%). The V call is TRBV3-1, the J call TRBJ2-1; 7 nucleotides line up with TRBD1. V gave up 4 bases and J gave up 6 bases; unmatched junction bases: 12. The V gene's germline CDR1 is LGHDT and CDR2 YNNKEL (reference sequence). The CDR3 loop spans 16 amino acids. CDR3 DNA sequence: TGTGCCAGCAGCCCCCGTTCCCCAGACAGGGCCAATGAGCAGTTCTTC. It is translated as CASSPRSPDRANEQFF.

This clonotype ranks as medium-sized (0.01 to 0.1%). The CDR3 protein is CASSQINGGAGADTQYF. The CDR3 DNA sequence: TGCGCCAGCAGCCAAATTAACGGGGGGGCCGGGGCAGATACGCAGTATTTT. This sequence joins TRBV4-3 and TRBJ2-3; 8 nucleotides line up with TRBD2. Germline loops: CDR1 LGHNA, CDR2 YSLEER. Germline trimming cut 2 bases from V and 4 bases from J; bases unmatched to any gene: 11. There are 17 residues in the CDR3.

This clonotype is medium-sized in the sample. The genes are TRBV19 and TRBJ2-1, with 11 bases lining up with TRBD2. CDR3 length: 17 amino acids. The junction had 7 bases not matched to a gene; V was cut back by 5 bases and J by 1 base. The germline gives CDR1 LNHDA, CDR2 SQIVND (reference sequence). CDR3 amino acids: CASSANSGGASYNEQFF. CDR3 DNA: TGTGCCAGTAGTGCGAATAGCGGGGGGGCGTCCTACAATGAGCAGTTCTTC.

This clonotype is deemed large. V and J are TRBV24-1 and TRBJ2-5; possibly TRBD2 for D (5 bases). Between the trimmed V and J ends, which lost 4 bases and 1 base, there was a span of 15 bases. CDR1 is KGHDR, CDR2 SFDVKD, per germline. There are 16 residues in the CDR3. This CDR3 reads CATSDHSDGGQETQYF. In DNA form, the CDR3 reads TGTGCCACCAGTGACCACTCGGACGGAGGCCAAGAGACCCAGTACTTC.

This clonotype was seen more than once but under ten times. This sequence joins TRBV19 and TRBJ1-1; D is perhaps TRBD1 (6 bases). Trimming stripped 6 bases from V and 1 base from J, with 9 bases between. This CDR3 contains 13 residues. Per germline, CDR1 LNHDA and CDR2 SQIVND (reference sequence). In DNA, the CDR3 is TGTGCCAGTAGGGACAGCGGGAACACTGAAGCTTTCTTT. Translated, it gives CASRDSGNTEAFF.

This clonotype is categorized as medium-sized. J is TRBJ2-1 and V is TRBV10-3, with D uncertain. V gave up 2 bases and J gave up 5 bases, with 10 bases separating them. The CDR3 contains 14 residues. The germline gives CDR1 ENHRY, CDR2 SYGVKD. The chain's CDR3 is CAISEVGNHNEQFF. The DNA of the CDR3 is TGTGCCATCAGTGAGGTCGGCAACCACAATGAGCAGTTCTTC.

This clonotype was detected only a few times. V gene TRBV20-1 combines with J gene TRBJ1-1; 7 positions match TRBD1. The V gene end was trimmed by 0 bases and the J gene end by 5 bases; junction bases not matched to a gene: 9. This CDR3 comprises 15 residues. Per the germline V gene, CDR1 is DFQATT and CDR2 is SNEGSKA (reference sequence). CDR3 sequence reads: CSARDWGDRVTEAFF. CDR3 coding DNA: TGCAGTGCTAGAGATTGGGGAGACAGGGTGACTGAAGCTTTCTTT.

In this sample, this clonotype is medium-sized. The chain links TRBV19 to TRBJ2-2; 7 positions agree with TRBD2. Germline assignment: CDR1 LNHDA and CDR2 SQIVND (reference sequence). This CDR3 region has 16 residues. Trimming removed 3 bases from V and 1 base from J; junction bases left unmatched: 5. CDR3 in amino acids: CASSIDGGGNTGELFF. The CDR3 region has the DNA TGTGCCAGTAGTATCGATGGCGGGGGGAACACCGGGGAGCTGTTTTTT. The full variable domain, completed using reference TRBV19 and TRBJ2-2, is DGGITQSPKYLFRKEGQNVTLSCEQNLNHDAMYWYRQDPGQGLRLIYYSQIVNDFQKGDIAEGYSVSREKKESFPLTVTSAQKNPTAFYLCASSIDGGGNTGELFFGEGSRLTVL.

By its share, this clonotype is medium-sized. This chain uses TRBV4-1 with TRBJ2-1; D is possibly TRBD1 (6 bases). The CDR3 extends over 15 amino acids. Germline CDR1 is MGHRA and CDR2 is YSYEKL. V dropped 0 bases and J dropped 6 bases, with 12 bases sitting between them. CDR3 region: CASSQDPGAGNEQFF. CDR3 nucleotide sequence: TGCGCCAGCAGCCAAGATCCAGGGGCAGGCAATGAGCAGTTCTTC.

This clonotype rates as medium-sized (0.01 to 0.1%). CDR3 bases: TGTGCCAGCAGCCAGCCCGTCACGACTAACTATGGCTACACCTTC. Its translation is CASSQPVTTNYGYTF. The rearrangement links TRBV7-2 to TRBJ1-2; unclear D gene. V was shortened by 5 bases and J by 0 bases, with 13 bases between the two germline ends. In germline, CDR1 is SGHTA, CDR2 FQGNSA. This CDR3 region has 15 residues.

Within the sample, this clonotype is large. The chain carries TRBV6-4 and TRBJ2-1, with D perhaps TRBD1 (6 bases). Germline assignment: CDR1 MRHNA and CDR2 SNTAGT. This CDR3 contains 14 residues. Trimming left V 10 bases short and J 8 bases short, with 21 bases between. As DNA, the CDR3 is TGTGCCAACCCCCGGGACATGGGCCTCGATGAGCAGTTCTTC. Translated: CANPRDMGLDEQFF.

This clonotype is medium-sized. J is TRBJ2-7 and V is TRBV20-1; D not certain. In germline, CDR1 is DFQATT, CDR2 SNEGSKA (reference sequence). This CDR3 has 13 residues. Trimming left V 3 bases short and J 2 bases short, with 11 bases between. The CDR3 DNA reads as TGCAGTGCTAGGCCGACGGATACCTACGAGCAGTACTTC. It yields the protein CSARPTDTYEQYF.

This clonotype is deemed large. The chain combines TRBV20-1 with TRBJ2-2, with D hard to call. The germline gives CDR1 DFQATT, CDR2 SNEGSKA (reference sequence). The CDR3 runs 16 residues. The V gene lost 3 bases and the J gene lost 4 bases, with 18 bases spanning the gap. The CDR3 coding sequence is TGCAGTGCTAGTCCGGAAGGGCCGCACCCCACCGGGGAGCTGTTTTTT. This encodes CSASPEGPHPTGELFF.

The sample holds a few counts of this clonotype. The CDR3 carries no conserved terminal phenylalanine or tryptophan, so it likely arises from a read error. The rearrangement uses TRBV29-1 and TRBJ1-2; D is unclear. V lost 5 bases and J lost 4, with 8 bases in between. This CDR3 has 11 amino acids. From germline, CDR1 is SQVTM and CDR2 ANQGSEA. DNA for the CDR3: TGCAGCGTTCCTCAGCCCTATGGCTACACCCTC. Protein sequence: CSVPQPYGYTL.

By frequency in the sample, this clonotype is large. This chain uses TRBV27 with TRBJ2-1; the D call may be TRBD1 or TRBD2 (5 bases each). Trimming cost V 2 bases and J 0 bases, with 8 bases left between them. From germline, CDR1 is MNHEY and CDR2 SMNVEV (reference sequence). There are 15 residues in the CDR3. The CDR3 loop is CASSLGTDSYNEQFF. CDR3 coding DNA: TGTGCCAGCAGTTTAGGGACGGACTCCTACAATGAGCAGTTCTTC.

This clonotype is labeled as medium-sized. The CDR3: CASIGQERYEQYF. CDR3 nucleotide sequence: TGTGCCAGCATAGGACAGGAACGCTACGAGCAGTACTTC. J is TRBJ2-7 and V is TRBV25-1; 7 bases are a match to TRBD1. The CDR3 has 13 residues. Germline CDR1 reads MGHDK; CDR2 reads SYGVNS. V gave up 7 bases and J gave up 3 bases; unmatched junction bases: 6.

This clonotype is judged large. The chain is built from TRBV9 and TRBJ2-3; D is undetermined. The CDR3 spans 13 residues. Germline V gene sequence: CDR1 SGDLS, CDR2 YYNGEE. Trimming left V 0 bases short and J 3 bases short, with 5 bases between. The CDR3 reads CASSVGETDTQYF. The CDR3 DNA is TGTGCCAGCAGCGTAGGTGAGACAGATACGCAGTATTTT.